The clone carrying this TCR beta chain was observed a single time. The CDR3 runs 16 residues. Germline CDR1 reads MNHEY; CDR2 reads SVGAGI. V lost 1 base to trimming and J lost 2 bases; unmatched junction nucleotides: 4. This entry comes from a study of shared clonotypes between healthy human individuals. Study overall: CD4 naive and CD4 memory each took three plates per donor, while CD8 naive took two and CD8 memory one.

Generated by immunoSEQ multiplex PCR, the TCRdb table keeps only in-frame clones and is missing some. The profile shows over a million clones, roughly 96% of them singletons. V and J are TRBV6-5 and TRBJ2-2, with 7 bases that match TRBD2. The source is a man aged 25-40 years in good health. Material: naive CD4+ T cells sorted from blood. Subset here: CD45RA+ positively selected. CDR3 in amino acids: CASSYWASGNTGELFF. The DNA of the CDR3 is TGTGCCAGCAGTTACTGGGCTAGCGGAAACACCGGGGAGCTGTTTTTT.